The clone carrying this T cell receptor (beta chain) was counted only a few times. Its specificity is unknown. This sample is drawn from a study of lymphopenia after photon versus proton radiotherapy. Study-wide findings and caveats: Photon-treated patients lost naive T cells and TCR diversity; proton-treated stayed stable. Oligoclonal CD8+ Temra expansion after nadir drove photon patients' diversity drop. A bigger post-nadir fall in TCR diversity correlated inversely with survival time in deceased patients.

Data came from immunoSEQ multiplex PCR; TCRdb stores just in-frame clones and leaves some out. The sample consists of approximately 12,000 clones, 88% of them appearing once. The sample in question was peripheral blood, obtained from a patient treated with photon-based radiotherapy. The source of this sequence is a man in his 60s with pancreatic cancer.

The CDR3 DNA sequence: TGTGCCAGCAGTGAATTTTCCGGGACAAGTTCTGGAAACACCATATATTTT. It codes for CASSEFSGTSSGNTIYF. V and J are TRBV6-1 and TRBJ1-3; D possibly corresponds to TRBD1 (6 bases). Germline CDR1 is MNHNS and CDR2 is SASEGT. Between the trimmed V and J ends, which lost 2 bases and 1 base, there was a span of 15 bases. CDR3 length equals 17 residues.